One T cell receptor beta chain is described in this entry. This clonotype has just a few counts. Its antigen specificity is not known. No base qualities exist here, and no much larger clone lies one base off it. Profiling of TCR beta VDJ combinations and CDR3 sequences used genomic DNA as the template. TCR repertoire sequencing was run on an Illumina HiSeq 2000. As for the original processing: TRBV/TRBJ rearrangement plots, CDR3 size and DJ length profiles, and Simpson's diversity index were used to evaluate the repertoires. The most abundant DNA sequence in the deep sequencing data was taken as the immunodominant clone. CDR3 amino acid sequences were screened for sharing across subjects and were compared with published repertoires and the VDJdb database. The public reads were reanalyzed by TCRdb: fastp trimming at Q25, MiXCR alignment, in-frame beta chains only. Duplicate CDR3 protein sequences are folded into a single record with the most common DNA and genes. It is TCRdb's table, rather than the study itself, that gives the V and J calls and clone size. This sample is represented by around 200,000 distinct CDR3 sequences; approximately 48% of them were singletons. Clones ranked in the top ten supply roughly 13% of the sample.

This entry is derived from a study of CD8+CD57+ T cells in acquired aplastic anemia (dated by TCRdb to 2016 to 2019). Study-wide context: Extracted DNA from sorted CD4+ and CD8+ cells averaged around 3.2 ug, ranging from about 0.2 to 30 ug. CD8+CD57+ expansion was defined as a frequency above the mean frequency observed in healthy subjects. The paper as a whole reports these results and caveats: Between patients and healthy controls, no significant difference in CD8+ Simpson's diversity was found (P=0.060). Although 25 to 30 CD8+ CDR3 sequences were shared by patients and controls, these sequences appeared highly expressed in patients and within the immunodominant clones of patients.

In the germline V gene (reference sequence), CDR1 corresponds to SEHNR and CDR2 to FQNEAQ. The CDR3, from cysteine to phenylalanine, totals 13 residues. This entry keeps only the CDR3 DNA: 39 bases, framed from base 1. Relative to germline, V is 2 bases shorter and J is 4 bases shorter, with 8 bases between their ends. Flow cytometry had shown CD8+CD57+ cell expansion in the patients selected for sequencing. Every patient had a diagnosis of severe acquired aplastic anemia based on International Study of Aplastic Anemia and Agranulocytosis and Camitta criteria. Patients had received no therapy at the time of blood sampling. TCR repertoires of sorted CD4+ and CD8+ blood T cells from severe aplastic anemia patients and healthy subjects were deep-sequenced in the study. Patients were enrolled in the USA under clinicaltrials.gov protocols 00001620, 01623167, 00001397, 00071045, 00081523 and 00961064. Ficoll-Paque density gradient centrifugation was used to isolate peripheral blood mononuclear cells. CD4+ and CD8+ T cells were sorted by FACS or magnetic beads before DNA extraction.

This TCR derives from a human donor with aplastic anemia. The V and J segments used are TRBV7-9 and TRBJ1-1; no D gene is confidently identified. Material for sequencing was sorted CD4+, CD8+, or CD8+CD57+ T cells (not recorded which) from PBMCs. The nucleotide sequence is TGTGCCAGCAGCTTATCTAGTGTCACTGAAGCTTTCTTT. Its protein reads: CASSLSSVTEAFF.